This T cell receptor beta chain derives from a study of T cell responses to AZD1222 COVID-19 vaccine. Findings and limits, study-wide: Baseline serostatus was positive in only six AZD1222 recipients.

Profiled with immunoSEQ multiplex PCR; TCRdb holds only in-frame clones, not every one. This table holds approximately 90,000 clones, 85% to 95% found once. Concerning this clone: What it binds is not known.

The starting material was peripheral blood, obtained on day 0 of AZD1222 vaccination. The sequence was obtained from an adult in good health.

The CDR3 DNA is TGTGCCAGCGGACAGGGGTACGAGCAGTACTTC. Translation gives CASGQGYEQYF. This chain connects TRBV2 to TRBJ2-7; 9 bases map to TRBD1. Germline CDR1 reads SNHLY; CDR2 reads FYNNEI. After removal of 8 bases from V and 4 bases from J, the junction contained 0 bases not matched to a gene. The CDR3 has 11 residues.